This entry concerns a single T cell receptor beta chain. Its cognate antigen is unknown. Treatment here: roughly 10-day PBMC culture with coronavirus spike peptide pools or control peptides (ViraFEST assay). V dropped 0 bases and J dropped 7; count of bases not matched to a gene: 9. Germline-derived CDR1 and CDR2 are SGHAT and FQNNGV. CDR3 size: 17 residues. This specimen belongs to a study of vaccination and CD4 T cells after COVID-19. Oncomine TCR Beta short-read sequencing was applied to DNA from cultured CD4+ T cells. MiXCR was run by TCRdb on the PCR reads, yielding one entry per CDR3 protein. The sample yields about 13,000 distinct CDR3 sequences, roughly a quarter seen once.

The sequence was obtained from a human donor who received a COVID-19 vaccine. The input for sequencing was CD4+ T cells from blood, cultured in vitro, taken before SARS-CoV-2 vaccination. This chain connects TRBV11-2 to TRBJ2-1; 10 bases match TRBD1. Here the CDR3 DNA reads TGTGCCAGCAGCTTAGATCAGGAGACAGGGGGCTGGAATGAGCAGTTCTTC. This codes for CASSLDQETGGWNEQFF.